This is a list of T cell receptor beta chains from one sample in a study of beta chain features in type 1 diabetes. Sequencing used immunoSEQ multiplex PCR; TCRdb keeps in-frame clones, though not all of them. The table includes about 340,000 clones, around 9.7% detected once. What was sequenced was central memory CD4+ T cells from blood. Receptor source: a man younger than 45 with type 1 diabetes. CDR3s include the opening cysteine and the closing phenylalanine or tryptophan. A D gene is named only where the DNA matches it firmly. Clone size is not always given. Where it is, it says once, few, many or a class for expanded clones.

J	size	D	V	DNA	CDR3
TRBJ1-1	.	.	TRBV5-5	TGTGCCAGCACCCCGCGGGAATCTATGGGAAACACTGAAGCTTTCTTT	CASTPRESMGNTEAFF
TRBJ1-5	few	.	TRBV7-2	TGTGCCAGCAGCTTTCACAGTAATCAGCCCCAGCATTTT	CASSFHSNQPQHF
TRBJ1-2	.	.	TRBV28	TGTGCCAGCAGTTCGTCCGGGATGGAGTCTGGCTACACCTTC	CASSSSGMESGYTF
TRBJ2-5	.	TRBD1	TRBV19	TGTGCCAGTAGTGAGGGACAGGGGTTTCGAGAGACCCAGTACTTC	CASSEGQGFRETQYF
TRBJ2-6	few	.	TRBV30	TGTGCCTGGAGTGCGGGAGCGGGCCCAATCGTCCTGACTTTC	CAWSAGAGPIVLTF
TRBJ1-3	.	TRBD1	TRBV7-9	TGTGCCAGCAGCCAAGGGGGCGGCTCTGGAAACACCATATATTTT	CASSQGGGSGNTIYF
TRBJ1-1	.	.	TRBV7-6	TGTGCCAGCAGCCGAGGAGCGGACACTGAAGCTTTCTTT	CASSRGADTEAFF
TRBJ2-1	.	.	TRBV5-1	TGCGCCAGCCGCTCATCGGGGGTAATAGGCAATGAGCAGTTCTTC	CASRSSGVIGNEQFF
TRBJ1-2	few	.	TRBV4-3	TGCGCCAGCAGCCAAGTGACGTCCGTGGCGGCGGAATATGGCTACACCTTC	CASSQVTSVAAEYGYTF
TRBJ2-3	many	.	TRBV7-9	TGTGCCAGCAGCTTCTCATCCCCAGATACGCAGTATTTT	CASSFSSPDTQYF
TRBJ2-7	.	TRBD1	TRBV7-9	TGTGCCAGCAGCTCCCAGGGGGCCTACGAGCAGTACTTC	CASSSQGAYEQYF
TRBJ2-7	few	.	TRBV4-3	TGCGCCAGCAGCCAAGATAACGGGTACGAGCAGTACTTC	CASSQDNGYEQYF
TRBJ1-2	few	.	TRBV5-1	TGCGCCAGCAACCCGACCCCCGACCTCTATGGCTACACCTTC	CASNPTPDLYGYTF
TRBJ2-5	.	TRBD1	TRBV9	TGTGCCAGCAGCGTAGGAGGGACAGGGACGACGGAGACCCAGTACTTC	CASSVGGTGTTETQYF
TRBJ2-7	many	.	TRBV10-3	TGTGCCATCAGTGTGAGAGAAGATTACCACGAGCAGTACTTC	CAISVREDYHEQYF
TRBJ2-5	.	.	TRBV2	TGTGCCAGCAGTGAACAATCCGTCCAAGAGACCCAGTACTTC	CASSEQSVQETQYF
TRBJ2-3	.	.	TRBV7-2	TGTGCCAGCAGCTTACAGATTACTAGCACAGATACGCAGTATTTT	CASSLQITSTDTQYF
TRBJ2-3	.	TRBD2	TRBV10-3	TGTGCCATCAGTGAGAGGGCGCGGGGGTTATCAGATACGCAGTATTTT	CAISERARGLSDTQYF
TRBJ2-7	.	.	TRBV19	TGTGCCAGTAGTCCCCTCGGCGGGACCTACGAGCAGTACTTC	CASSPLGGTYEQYF
TRBJ1-4	once	.	TRBV4-3	TGCGCCAGCAGCCAAGATATCTACGCCCTCGGGGGTGGGGAAAAACTGTTTTTT	CASSQDIYALGGGEKLFF
TRBJ2-2	.	TRBD1	TRBV6-5	TGTGCCAGCAGCCAGACAGGGATGGAGCTGTTTTTT	CASSQTGMELFF
TRBJ2-3	once	TRBD1	TRBV9	TGTGCCAGCAGCGACCGGGACAGGCGAACAGATACGCAGTATTTT	CASSDRDRRTDTQYF
TRBJ1-6	.	TRBD1	TRBV5-1	TGCGCCAGCAGCGCAGGACAGGCACGGGAGTCACCCCTCCACTTT	CASSAGQARESPLHF
TRBJ1-1	.	.	TRBV30	TGTGCGTGGCAGGTCGGACAGAACACTGAAGCTTTCTTT	CAWQVGQNTEAFF
TRBJ1-5	few	.	TRBV10-3	TGTGCCATCAGCGGACGGGATAGCAATCAGCCCCAGCATTTT	CAISGRDSNQPQHF
TRBJ2-7	many	.	TRBV28	TGTGCCAGCAGTTCGGCACAGACCTACGAGCAGTACTTC	CASSSAQTYEQYF
TRBJ2-7	.	TRBD1	TRBV19	TGTGCCAGTAGTCCCGGACAGGGTCGCGAGCAGTACTTC	CASSPGQGREQYF
TRBJ2-3	many	.	TRBV21-1	TGTGCCAGCAGCAAAGCGCTGGAGGGCCCCGGCACAGATACGCAGTATTTT	CASSKALEGPGTDTQYF
TRBJ1-2	few	TRBD1	TRBV27	TGTGCCAGCAGTCCCGAGACAGGGTCAAGCGGCTACACCTTC	CASSPETGSSGYTF
TRBJ2-3	few	TRBD2	TRBV7-7	TGTGCCAGCAGCGCGACTAGCGAGAGCACAGATACGCAGTATTTT	CASSATSESTDTQYF
TRBJ2-5	few	TRBD1	TRBV6-6	TGTGCCAGCAGTTACGCCTCCGGGACAGCCCAAGAGACCCAGTACTTC	CASSYASGTAQETQYF
TRBJ1-3	few	TRBD1	TRBV5-1	TGCGCCAGCAGCGGAGCAGGGGGGACTGGAAACACCATATATTTT	CASSGAGGTGNTIYF
TRBJ2-7	.	.	TRBV4-3	TGCGCCAGCAGCCAAGGGGAAGGTGAGCAGTACTTC	CASSQGEGEQYF
TRBJ2-7	.	.	TRBV11-2	TGTGCCAGCAGCTTCCACAGAGCAAACTACGAGCAGTACTTC	CASSFHRANYEQYF
TRBJ1-2	.	TRBD1	TRBV15	TGTGCCACCAGCGACGGACAGGACTATGGCTACACCTTC	CATSDGQDYGYTF
TRBJ1-3	many	.	TRBV25-1	TGTGCCAGCAGTGAAGCGGGGGCCGGAAACACCATATATTTT	CASSEAGAGNTIYF
TRBJ2-1	.	.	TRBV7-2	TGTGCCAGCAGCGTCGGGACGTACAATGAGCAGTTCTTC	CASSVGTYNEQFF
TRBJ1-6	.	TRBD1	TRBV29-1	TGCAGCGTACGGGACAGGGAGGATTCACCCCTCCACTTT	CSVRDREDSPLHF
TRBJ1-2	.	TRBD1	TRBV25-1	TGTGCCAGCAGTGAATTAGGTAGACAGGGAAGAGATGGCTACACCTTC	CASSELGRQGRDGYTF
TRBJ1-1	few	.	TRBV20-1	TGCAGTGCCGAGAGGGACACTGAAGCTTTCTTT	CSAERDTEAFF
TRBJ2-7	few	.	TRBV7-9	TGTGCCAGCAGCTTAGCGCGGGGTTCCTACGAGCAGTACTTC	CASSLARGSYEQYF
TRBJ2-1	few	TRBD1	TRBV27	TGTGCCAGCAGTTTAAGGGACAGGGTGCGAGATGAGCAGTTCTTC	CASSLRDRVRDEQFF
TRBJ2-3	.	TRBD2	TRBV9	TGTGCCAGCAGCGTAGCTCCACTAGCGTCCGATACGCAGTATTTT	CASSVAPLASDTQYF
TRBJ2-5	many	TRBD1	TRBV4-2	TGTGCCAGCAGCCAAGTAATGGACAGGGTCGGGACCCAGTACTTC	CASSQVMDRVGTQYF
TRBJ1-1	.	.	TRBV15	TGTGCCACCAGCAGAGATTTGAGGGGCTTGAACACTGAAGCTTTCTTT	CATSRDLRGLNTEAFF
TRBJ1-2	few	TRBD1	TRBV29-1	TGCAGCGTTGAAGTCCTAGTTAGTACAGGGGGCGCAGAGGGCTACACCTTC	CSVEVLVSTGGAEGYTF
TRBJ1-5	.	.	TRBV15	TGTGCCACCAGCAGAGACTCACCGGGTATTCAGCCCCAGCATTTT	CATSRDSPGIQPQHF
TRBJ2-3	few	.	TRBV7-2	TGTGCCAGCAGCTTATCAAGGGACACAGATACGCAGTATTTT	CASSLSRDTDTQYF
TRBJ2-3	.	.	TRBV28	TGTGCCAGCAGTTTAAGGGACGGCGCGCAGTATTTT	CASSLRDGAQYF
TRBJ2-5	many	.	TRBV7-2	TGTGCCAGCAGCTTAGATGAGACCCAGTACTTC	CASSLDETQYF
TRBJ1-2	.	.	TRBV19	TGTGCCAGTAGTACCGACAGGTTTGGTGGCTACACCTTC	CASSTDRFGGYTF
TRBJ1-1	.	.	TRBV19	TGTGCCAGTAGTCGGAACACTGAAGCTTTCTTT	CASSRNTEAFF
TRBJ1-5	.	.	TRBV5-6	TGTGCCAGCAGCTCATATAGCAATCAGCCCCAGCATTTT	CASSSYSNQPQHF
TRBJ2-5	.	.	TRBV7-9	TGTGCCAGCGAGGGGGAGGGTTGGGAGACCCAGTACTTC	CASEGEGWETQYF
TRBJ1-2	.	.	TRBV7-2	TGTGCCAGCAGCTTAGCAGGGGCAAATGGCTACACCTTC	CASSLAGANGYTF
TRBJ2-1	.	.	TRBV7-9	TGTGCCAGCAGCTTAGAACAAAAGAACAATGAGCAGTTCTTC	CASSLEQKNNEQFF
TRBJ2-7	few	TRBD1	TRBV6-1	TGTGCCAGCAGTGAAGGACAGGGACGAGTATCCTACGAGCAGTACTTC	CASSEGQGRVSYEQYF
TRBJ1-3	few	TRBD1	TRBV5-6	TGTGCCAGCAGCAGGAACAGGGGACACACCATATATTTT	CASSRNRGHTIYF
TRBJ2-3	few	.	TRBV19	TGTGCCAGTAGTATAGTAACGGCCGATACGCAGTATTTT	CASSIVTADTQYF